These 7 T cell receptor beta chains were sequenced from one sample in a study of blood T cells in healthy people across ages (dated by TCRdb to 2015 to 2017). The library was built by means of 5' RACE. The data were produced on an Illumina HiSeq 2500. A second PCR of roughly 7 to 11 cycles was performed with a sample-barcoded 5' primer and a J-beta primer mix. TCRdb took the public reads, trimmed them with fastp at Q25, ran MiXCR for clone calling and kept in-frame beta chains. Rows with a matching CDR3 protein are joined into one entry that keeps the most common DNA and genes. The sample has fewer than 900,000 distinct CDR3 sequences on record, approximately 39% of them singletons. The ten top clones hold roughly 19% of the sample. Sequenced material: blood. These receptors came from a woman aged 60-70 years in good health.

About this clonotype: At one of its ends the junction is not consistent with the germline gene, which may arise from a read error. The rearrangement joins TRBV2 to TRBJ2-1; the D is unclear. Per the germline V gene, CDR1 is SNHLY and CDR2 is FYNNEI. CDR3 length equals 13 residues. The CDR3 region has the DNA TGTGCCAGCAGTGGTAGCTCCCACAATGAGCAGTTCTTC. Its protein is CASSGSSHNEQFF.

The chain recombines TRBV20-1 with TRBJ2-1; 12 bases fit TRBD2. This CDR3 region has 15 residues. The trim removed 6 bases at V and 7 bases at J, leaving 10 bases unmatched. Germline lookup yields CDR1 DFQATT and CDR2 SNEGSKA (reference sequence). CDR3 DNA sequence: TGCAGTGCCCGCCCGAGACTAGCGGGGGAAAATGAGCAGTTCTTC. It encodes CSARPRLAGENEQFF.

The chain has TRBV29-1 and TRBJ2-7; D may be TRBD1 (5 bases). The CDR3 sequence is 12 residues long. CDR1 and CDR2 (germline): SQVTM, ANQGSEA. V lost 5 bases, J lost 1 base, and 9 bases lay in between. CDR3 nucleotide sequence: TGCAGCGTTAGGGGTCAGTCCTACGAGCAGTACTTC. This translates into CSVRGQSYEQYF.

This clonotype was picked up a small number of times. The chain recombines TRBV3-1 with TRBJ2-1; tentative D call: TRBD2 (6 bases). This CDR3 is built from 13 residues. Trimming removed 3 bases from V and 9 bases from J, with 12 bases in between. The germline V gene encodes CDR1 LGHDT and CDR2 YNNKEL (reference sequence). CDR3 DNA sequence: TGTGCCAGCAGCCAGGACTACCCTGGTGAGCAGTTCTTC. It encodes CASSQDYPGEQFF.

The chain joins TRBV7-6 to TRBJ2-5, with D tentatively TRBD1 (5 bases). V shed 0 bases and J shed 3 bases, with 14 bases lying between them. The CDR3 is 16 amino acids. CDR1 is SGHVS and CDR2 is FNYEAQ in the germline V gene. The CDR3: CASSLAQGQGEETQYF. CDR3 sequence (DNA): TGTGCCAGCAGCTTAGCGCAGGGTCAGGGCGAAGAGACCCAGTACTTC.

This sequence joins TRBV28 and TRBJ2-7, with D maybe TRBD1 (5 bases). Germline V gives CDR1 MDHEN, CDR2 SYDVKM. V gave up 3 bases and J gave up 6 bases, with 18 bases separating them. The CDR3 totals 15 residues. CDR3 sequence: CASSFLQAPFGEQYF. In nucleotides, the CDR3 is TGTGCCAGCAGTTTTTTACAGGCCCCCTTCGGCGAGCAGTACTTC. Variable domain in full (rest from reference TRBV28 and TRBJ2-7): DVKVTQSSRYLVKRTGEKVFLECVQDMDHENMFWYRQDPGLGLRLIYFSYDVKMKEKGDIPEGYSVSREKKERFSLILESASTNQTSMYLCASSFLQAPFGEQYFGPGTRLTVT.

This sequence joins TRBV9 and TRBJ2-1, with 9 bases identical to TRBD2. The closer fit of TRBJ2-7 to the DNA end suggests the J call may be wrong. Germline V gives CDR1 SGDLS, CDR2 YYNGEE. This CDR3 contains 16 residues. The CDR3 coding sequence is TGTGCCAGCAGCGCCCGGCCTAGCGGGACTCCCAATGAGCAGTACTTC. Residues: CASSARPSGTPNEQYF.